Below, 20 T cell receptor beta chains from the same sample are listed, as sequenced in a study of shared clonotypes between healthy human individuals. Produced via immunoSEQ multiplex PCR; TCRdb's table is partial and in-frame only. The sample includes some 1.5 million clones, approximately 96% seen only once; the top ten take about 1.2%. Sequencing was done on a sample of naive CD4+ T cells sorted from blood. Subset indicated: CD45RA+ positively selected. Receptors originate from a man under 40 in good health.

This chain uses TRBV27 with TRBJ1-2; no definite D call. This CDR3 is built from 13 residues. V gave up 7 bases and J gave up 9 bases, with 18 bases separating them. Germline CDR1 and CDR2: MNHEY and SMNVEV (reference sequence). CDR3 nucleotides: TGTGCCAGCAAACCCCCCGGAGGGCGACGCTACACCTTC. It yields the protein CASKPPGGRRYTF.

A remark on this clone: Other DNA sequences in this specimen translate into the identical CDR3. The gene calls are TRBV18 and TRBJ2-2; D gene unclear. Trimming took off 2 bases at V and 4 bases at J, with 5 bases between the two ends. This CDR3 region has 13 residues. Germline CDR1 is KGHSH and CDR2 is LQKENI. CDR3 protein: CASSPASTGELFF. The CDR3 bases are TGTGCCAGCTCACCAGCGAGCACCGGGGAGCTGTTTTTT.

The chain recombines TRBV28 with TRBJ1-1; no firm D call. The CDR3 contains 14 residues. The germline V gene has CDR1 MDHEN and CDR2 SYDVKM. Trimming left V 5 bases short and J 2 bases short, with 12 bases between. CDR3 residues: CASSKTEFNTEAFF. The CDR3 nucleotides are TGTGCCAGCAGTAAGACTGAATTTAACACTGAAGCTTTCTTT.

The rearrangement joins TRBV11-2 to TRBJ1-4, with a possible D match to TRBD1 (5 bases). The CDR3 loop spans 14 amino acids. CDR1 and CDR2 (germline): SGHAT, FQNNGV. V was cut by 4 bases and J by 7 bases, with 13 bases left in between. Written as DNA, the CDR3 is TGTGCCAGCAGCTCGGGGGACCTAAGTGAAAAACTGTTTTTT. Residues: CASSSGDLSEKLFF.

This clone was picked up one time. The chain has TRBV14 and TRBJ2-5, with 8 nucleotides matching TRBD1. Looked up from germline, CDR1 is SGHDN and CDR2 is FVKESK. CDR3 size: 16 residues. J gave up 2 bases and V 1 base, and 6 bases lay outside the gene matches. In DNA form, the CDR3 reads TGTGCCAGCAGCCAAGTAAGGACAGGGCCTCAAGAGACCCAGTACTTC. Translated: CASSQVRTGPQETQYF.

The V and J genes are TRBV29-1 and TRBJ2-5; D not certain. The CDR3 extends over 12 amino acids. Trimming cost V 7 bases and J 5 bases, with 14 bases left between them. CDR1 is SQVTM and CDR2 is ANQGSEA in the germline V gene. The CDR3: CSGRTGWETQYF. The CDR3 bases are TGCAGCGGACGGACCGGCTGGGAGACCCAGTACTTC.

V usage is TRBV6-4 and J usage is TRBJ2-6; D may be TRBD1 or TRBD2 (5 bases each). The CDR3 has 16 amino acids. V was cut by 7 bases and J by 4 bases, with 17 bases left in between. From germline, CDR1 is MRHNA and CDR2 SNTAGT. This chain's CDR3 is CASTGAPCLGANVLTF. In nucleotides, the CDR3 is TGTGCCAGCACCGGGGCTCCCTGTTTGGGGGCCAACGTCCTGACTTTC.

The chain carries TRBV5-6 and TRBJ2-3; tentative D call: TRBD2 (5 bases). The germline V and J ends were trimmed by 2 bases and 5 bases, with 15 bases remaining between them. This CDR3 comprises 15 residues. Germline V gene sequence: CDR1 SGHDT, CDR2 YYEEEE. In DNA form, the CDR3 reads TGTGCCAGCAGCTTAAATTGGGGAGCCGGAGATACGCAGTATTTT. As protein: CASSLNWGAGDTQYF.

The chain uses TRBV7-2 and TRBJ2-1, with 7 positions matching TRBD2. With 2 bases clipped from V and 12 bases from J, the junction kept 7 bases outside the gene matches. Per germline, CDR1 SGHTA and CDR2 FQGNSA. The CDR3 has 13 amino acids. Here the CDR3 reads CASSLKAGVGQFF. The CDR3 DNA reads TGTGCCAGCAGCTTAAAGGCGGGAGTGGGGCAGTTCTTC.

About this clone: The sample contains more than one DNA sequence encoding this CDR3. The chain uses TRBV28 and TRBJ2-3, with D unresolved. From germline, CDR1 is MDHEN and CDR2 SYDVKM. CDR3 size: 15 residues. V lost 3 bases, J lost 0 bases, and 10 bases lay in between. CDR3 loop: CASSLGSSSTDTQYF. DNA of the CDR3: TGTGCCAGCAGTTTGGGGTCATCTAGCACAGATACGCAGTATTTT. Full variable domain (rest looked up from reference TRBV28 and TRBJ2-3): DVKVTQSSRYLVKRTGEKVFLECVQDMDHENMFWYRQDPGLGLRLIYFSYDVKMKEKGDIPEGYSVSREKKERFSLILESASTNQTSMYLCASSLGSSSTDTQYFGPGTRLTVL.

This rearrangement joins TRBV2 to TRBJ2-1, with unresolved D. Germline loops: CDR1 SNHLY, CDR2 FYNNEI. Trimming removed 4 bases from V and 7 bases from J, with 5 bases in between. The CDR3 has 11 residues. Here the CDR3 reads CASSVLNEQFF. The CDR3 region has the DNA TGTGCCAGCAGTGTCCTAAATGAGCAGTTCTTC.

The V call is TRBV4-1, the J call TRBJ2-7; 7 bases are shared with TRBD1. The CDR3 runs 14 residues. V shed 4 bases and J 2 bases; nucleotides not matched to a gene: 5. Germline loops: CDR1 MGHRA, CDR2 YSYEKL. The CDR3: CASSRRQGTYEQYF. CDR3 coding DNA: TGCGCCAGCAGCCGTCGACAGGGAACCTACGAGCAGTACTTC.

The chain has TRBV18 and TRBJ2-7; D not resolved. The length of the CDR3 is 15 residues. The V gene lost 9 bases and the J gene lost 2 bases, with 20 bases spanning the gap. Germline CDR1 is KGHSH and CDR2 is LQKENI. The chain's CDR3 is CASHPWQAPTYEQYF. CDR3 bases: TGTGCCAGTCACCCATGGCAGGCCCCAACCTACGAGCAGTACTTC.

On this clone: The sample has other DNA sequences that encode this CDR3 too. The genes are TRBV15 and TRBJ2-7, with D unclear. There are 12 residues in the CDR3. The V end was cut by 1 base, the J end by 4 bases, with 5 bases between. The germline V gene has CDR1 LNHNV and CDR2 YYDKDF (reference sequence). In DNA form, the CDR3 reads TGTGCCACCAGCAGAGCCGGTTACGAGCAGTACTTC. Amino acid sequence: CATSRAGYEQYF.

J is TRBJ2-6 and V is TRBV5-4; no clear D. Trimming left V 0 bases short and J 0 bases short, with 10 bases between. The germline V gene has CDR1 SGHNT and CDR2 YYREEE (reference sequence). CDR3 size: 17 residues. The CDR3 loop reads CASSLVPSLSGANVLTF. The CDR3 DNA reads as TGTGCCAGCAGCTTGGTCCCCAGCCTCTCTGGGGCCAACGTCCTGACTTTC.

The V gene is TRBV18, the J gene TRBJ2-3; perhaps TRBD2 as D (5 bases). This CDR3 is built from 15 residues. V lost 5 bases and J lost 0, with 12 bases in between. CDR1 is KGHSH, CDR2 LQKENI, per germline. Here the CDR3 reads CASSTQLVSTDTQYF. The CDR3 DNA reads as TGTGCCAGCTCAACCCAACTAGTTAGCACAGATACGCAGTATTTT.

The chain recombines TRBV5-1 with TRBJ2-3; 7 positions agree with TRBD1. Per the germline V gene, CDR1 is SGHRS and CDR2 is YFSETQ. Germline trimming cut 2 bases from V and 6 bases from J; bases unmatched to any gene: 6. This CDR3 spans 14 amino acids. The CDR3 bases are TGCGCCAGCAGCTTATCTCTAGGGGGCGATACGCAGTATTTT. Its protein is CASSLSLGGDTQYF.

The chain combines TRBV28 with TRBJ2-7; 11 bases are a match to TRBD1. Germline CDR1 and CDR2: MDHEN and SYDVKM. This CDR3 comprises 18 residues. V gave up 2 bases and J gave up 5 bases; unmatched junction bases: 14. In DNA, the CDR3 is TGTGCCAGCAGTTTAGGGACAGGGGGGATTAGCGGGAGCAACGAGCAGTACTTC. Protein product: CASSLGTGGISGSNEQYF.

This clone was seen a handful of times. This sequence joins TRBV6-5 and TRBJ2-1; D unclear. Germline V gives CDR1 MNHEY, CDR2 SVGAGI. V was cut by 2 bases and J by 8 bases, with 4 bases left in between. The CDR3 is 11 amino acids. The CDR3 region has the DNA TGTGCCAGCAGTTACCAGTATGAGCAGTTCTTC. Amino acids: CASSYQYEQFF.

The gene calls are TRBV15 and TRBJ1-5; D ambiguous. CDR3 length: 15 amino acids. Trimming cost V 0 bases and J 9 bases, with 15 bases left between them. Germline CDR1 and CDR2: LNHNV and YYDKDF (reference sequence). The CDR3 bases are TGTGCCACCAGCAGAGATCTTCAGTGGTGGGGGCCCCAGCATTTT. Its protein is CATSRDLQWWGPQHF.